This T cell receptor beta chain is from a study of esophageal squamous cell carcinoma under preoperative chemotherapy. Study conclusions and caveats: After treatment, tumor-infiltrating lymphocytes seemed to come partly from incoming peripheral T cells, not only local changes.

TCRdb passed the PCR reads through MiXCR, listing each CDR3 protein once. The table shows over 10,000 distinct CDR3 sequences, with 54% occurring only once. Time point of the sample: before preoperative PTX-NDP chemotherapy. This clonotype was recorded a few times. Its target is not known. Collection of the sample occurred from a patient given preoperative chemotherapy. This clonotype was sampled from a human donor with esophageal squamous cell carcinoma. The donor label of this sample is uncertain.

CDR3 sequence: CASSPQRTGWYGYTF. As DNA, the CDR3 is TGTGCCAGCAGCCCCCAAAGGACAGGGTGGTATGGCTACACCTTC. This chain connects TRBV7-2 to TRBJ1-2; 8 positions match TRBD1. This CDR3 contains 15 residues. V shed 5 bases and J 5 bases; nucleotides not matched to a gene: 10. The germline V gene encodes CDR1 SGHTA and CDR2 FQGNSA.